A single sample is the source of the 2 T cell receptor beta chains below, sequenced in a study of metastatic and nonmetastatic thyroid tumors. Before thyroid surgery, none of the patients had received any treatment. With MiXCR, TCRdb called clones anew from the PCR reads. The table lists roughly 30,000 clones, about 20% of them singletons, with about 7.6% in the top ten. Sequenced: blood. The receptors were gathered from a female donor with papillary thyroid cancer or a benign thyroid nodule (not recorded which). Some clones in this sample may be carry-over from other donors' samples.

This clone showed up many times. V and J are TRBV6-2 or TRBV6-3 and TRBJ2-3, with 12 nucleotides matching TRBD2. CDR1 is MNHEY and CDR2 is SVGEGT in the germline V gene. The CDR3 runs to 16 residues. V trimming: 2 bases; J trimming: 6 bases; junction bases outside the gene matches: 6. CDR3 region: CASSYQTSGSVDTQYF. For the CDR3, the DNA is TGTGCCAGCAGTTACCAGACTAGCGGGAGTGTGGATACGCAGTATTTT.

This clone has ten or more counts. V is TRBV27 and J is TRBJ2-5; D may be TRBD2 (5 bases). The CDR3 is 16 residues long. The germline gives CDR1 MNHEY, CDR2 SMNVEV (reference sequence). V dropped 7 bases and J dropped 4 bases, with 22 bases sitting between them. DNA for the CDR3: TGTGCCAGCACCCCCGGTGCGGACTTGAGGGTAGAGACCCAGTACTTC. It codes for CASTPGADLRVETQYF.